The 8 T cell receptor beta chains in this list originate from one sample, sequenced in a study of T cell changes during pregnancy in multiple sclerosis. This table comes from immunoSEQ multiplex PCR, and its TCRdb copy is limited to in-frame clones, with some not included. The repertoire holds tens of thousands of clones, with around 90% as singletons. The specimen comprised CD8+ T cells from peripheral blood mononuclear cells, sampled before pregnancy. The receptors here all came from a female donor with multiple sclerosis, enrolled in a pregnancy study.

The chain uses TRBV7-2 and TRBJ1-6; 12 bases are a match to TRBD1. CDR3 length: 18 amino acids. V lost 5 bases to trimming and J lost 5 bases; unmatched junction nucleotides: 10. The germline V gene has CDR1 SGHTA and CDR2 FQGNSA. The CDR3 DNA reads as TGTGCCAGCAGCACTGGGACAGGGGGCTTTCGGAATAATTCACCCCTCCACTTT. It yields the protein CASSTGTGGFRNNSPLHF.

The genes are TRBV9 and TRBJ1-4; unclear D gene. Trimming took 4 bases from V and 8 from J, leaving 15 bases between them. The germline V gene encodes CDR1 SGDLS and CDR2 YYNGEE. The CDR3 covers 14 residues. The CDR3 sequence is CASSPDPGEEKLFF. CDR3 nucleotide sequence: TGTGCCAGCAGCCCGGACCCGGGAGAGGAAAAACTGTTTTTT.

The V gene is TRBV13, the J gene TRBJ2-5, with D perhaps TRBD1 (6 bases). Germline V gives CDR1 PRHDT, CDR2 FYEKMQ (reference sequence). V was trimmed by 0 bases and J by 7 bases, leaving 12 bases between them. The CDR3 extends over 14 amino acids. CDR3 protein: CASSLGRGSGTQYF. Here the CDR3 DNA reads TGTGCCAGCAGCTTAGGCAGGGGAAGTGGGACCCAGTACTTC.

J is TRBJ1-2 and V is TRBV19, with 8 bases that match TRBD1. The junction had 7 bases not matched to a gene; V was cut back by 3 bases and J by 4 bases. The germline gives CDR1 LNHDA, CDR2 SQIVND (reference sequence). The CDR3 is 15 residues long. The DNA of the CDR3 is TGTGCCAGTAGTATTCCGACAGGGGAGGCCTATGGCTACACCTTC. Its protein product is CASSIPTGEAYGYTF. Using reference TRBV19 and TRBJ1-2 for the parts outside the CDR3, the full variable domain is DGGITQSPKYLFRKEGQNVTLSCEQNLNHDAMYWYRQDPGQGLRLIYYSQIVNDFQKGDIAEGYSVSREKKESFPLTVTSAQKNPTAFYLCASSIPTGEAYGYTFGSGTRLTVV.

The chain carries TRBV6-6 and TRBJ1-2; no reliable D call. The CDR3 has 15 residues. Germline V lookup: CDR1 MNHNY, CDR2 SVGAGI (reference sequence). Trimming took 2 bases from V and 3 from J, leaving 13 bases between them. CDR3 nucleotides: TGTGCCAGCAGTTACGCCCCGGCAGGCCACTATGGCTACACCTTC. Amino acid sequence: CASSYAPAGHYGYTF.

V gene TRBV25-1 combines with J gene TRBJ1-4; TRBD1 is a possible D gene (6 bases). Germline V gene data show CDR1 as MGHDK and CDR2 as SYGVNS. V lost 1 base to trimming and J lost 5 bases, with 11 bases between them. The CDR3 is 15 amino acids. DNA of the CDR3: TGTGCCAGCAGTGAATGGGACAATTTAAATGAAAAACTGTTTTTT. Translation gives CASSEWDNLNEKLFF.

The chain uses TRBV6-1 and TRBJ2-5; 11 bases line up with TRBD2. The CDR3 is 15 residues long. Germline values: CDR1 MNHNS, CDR2 SASEGT. V shed 5 bases and J 3 bases; nucleotides not matched to a gene: 5. For the CDR3, the DNA is TGTGCCAGCAGTAGTCTAGCGGGGGGCGAAGAGACCCAGTACTTC. Residues: CASSSLAGGEETQYF.

This chain joins TRBV14 and TRBJ1-2, with D possibly matching TRBD1 (6 bases). V lost 1 base and J lost 7, with 13 bases in between. CDR3 length: 14 amino acids. Germline V gives CDR1 SGHDN, CDR2 FVKESK. CDR3 sequence: CASSQVGTWRGYTF. The CDR3 coding sequence is TGTGCCAGCAGCCAAGTCGGGACATGGCGTGGCTACACCTTC.